This TCR beta chain derives from a study of sequential checkpoint blockade in melanoma. Study-level background: Randomization was 1:1 between first-line nivolumab→ipilimumab and ipilimumab→nivolumab.

The treatment is: randomized to nivolumab then ipilimumab (arm A) or the reverse (arm B). Patients had received no earlier DNA-damaging chemotherapy. The data were produced by immunoSEQ multiplex PCR, yet TCRdb's version contains in-frame clones alone and is incomplete. Of about 18,000 clones in the sample, approximately 81% were seen once. Trimming stripped 1 base from V and 6 bases from J, with 6 bases between. In germline, CDR1 is PRHDT, CDR2 FYEKMQ (reference sequence). The CDR3 loop spans 12 amino acids. This material consisted of CD8+ T cells sorted from blood (inferred from file names), taken from a patient given nivolumab and ipilimumab in sequence. The chain couples TRBV13 to TRBJ1-2; no clear D. The receptor's source is a human donor with melanoma. The CDR3 protein is CASSLVADGYTF. The CDR3, as DNA: TGTGCCAGCAGCTTAGTGGCTGATGGCTACACCTTC.